The clone carrying this T cell receptor (beta chain) was detected a few times. The record originates from a study of blood T cell repertoires in COVID-19. On the study more broadly: PBMCs, B-cell-depleted T cells, or T cells provided the cDNA or gDNA that made up the material.

The V end lost 3 bases, the J end lost 4 bases, and 13 bases lay between the germline ends. The CDR3 is made up of 15 amino acids. CDR1 is MGHRA, CDR2 YSYEKL, per germline. The data were produced by immunoSEQ multiplex PCR, yet TCRdb's version contains in-frame clones alone and is incomplete. The repertoire holds about 220,000 clones, with around four fifths as singletons. This sequence joins TRBV4-1 and TRBJ2-1, with a tentative D call TRBD2 (6 bases). Specimen: peripheral blood. The clonotype originates from a man younger than 40 with active or convalescent COVID-19. The CDR3 spells CASSQREVTYNEQFF. The CDR3 DNA sequence: TGCGCCAGCAGCCAGAGGGAGGTCACGTACAATGAGCAGTTCTTC.